The TCR beta chain under discussion was sequenced for a study of T cell repertoires in cytomegalovirus infection (dated by TCRdb to the late 2010s). General notes on the study: Peptide stimulations targeted recently identified HLA-C-restricted CMV epitopes, whose presentation resists viral immunomodulation, together with well-studied HLA-B-restricted epitopes. Because public TCR beta signatures pointed to carriage of CMV infection together with the matching HLA type, the HLA type of each donor mattered for the analysis.

The run used an Illumina HiSeq 1500. The public reads were quality trimmed at Q25 with fastp and then assembled into clones with MiXCR by TCRdb, keeping productive beta chains. All rows with the same CDR3 protein become a single entry with the most common DNA and genes. Present in this sample are roughly 860,000 distinct CDR3 sequences, over 25% of which were seen just once. The ten most abundant clones make up around an eighth of the sample. A remark on this clonotype: The specificity of this receptor is unknown. No qualities accompany the bases; no much larger clone lies one base away.

V trim: 2 bases; J trim: 12 bases; unmatched bases: 5. CDR1 and CDR2 were assigned from the germline V gene as MNHEY and SVGAGI. Including cysteine and phenylalanine, the CDR3 has 15 amino acids. Here the CDR3 DNA is all that survives: 45 bases in frame from base 1. Points the paper makes about the study in general: In the ex vivo response, HLA-C-restricted CMV-specific TCR beta clonotypes were dominant, and in two of eight donors the single most frequent clonotype came from this HLA-C-restricted group. In both this cohort and an independent 352-donor cohort, the cumulative frequency of public TCR beta family members distinguished carriers of CMV infection plus the relevant HLA type.

The treatment or condition label, read with the paper, signifies: in vitro stimulation with specific CMV peptide epitopes to enrich CMV-specific T cells. The starting material was cultured CD8+ T cells from PBMCs, obtained from culture after CMV antigen stimulation. Recombination linked TRBV6-5 to TRBJ2-2; a stretch of 14 junction bases matches TRBD2. This sequence originates from a human donor in good health (CMV status not recorded). Some clones in this sample may be carry-over from other donors' samples. DNA sequence: TGTGCCAGCAGTTACAAGACTAGCGGGGGGGGGCAGCTGTTTTTT. This encodes CASSYKTSGGGQLFF.